The 10 T cell receptor beta chains listed next were all sequenced from one sample in a study of identical twins. TCRdb re-derived calls from the 5' RACE reads in MiXCR, one entry per CDR3 protein. The table has 650,000 to 750,000 distinct CDR3 sequences, around 20% seen once. The sample was also reused in another study, on T cells expressing NK-cell markers.

Sample: PBMCs. The source is a woman under 30 in good health.

This clonotype has ten or more counts. The chain combines TRBV5-5 with TRBJ1-2; D unresolved. The V end lost 2 bases, the J end lost 4 bases, and 9 bases lay between the germline ends. The CDR3 has 13 amino acids. Germline assignment: CDR1 SGHKS and CDR2 YYEKEE (reference sequence). As DNA, the CDR3 is TGTGCCAGCAGCTTCCGAGAGGCCTATGGCTACACCTTC. Translating gives CASSFREAYGYTF.

This clonotype was observed a handful of times. The chain links TRBV20-1 to TRBJ2-3; D ambiguous. The germline V gene has CDR1 DFQATT and CDR2 SNEGSKA (reference sequence). The ends were cut back, 3 bases at V and 2 bases at J, with 12 bases in the middle. CDR3 length equals 14 residues. This CDR3 is CSASTSENTDTQYF. Written as DNA, the CDR3 is TGCAGTGCTAGCACATCCGAGAACACAGATACGCAGTATTTT.

This clonotype has ten or more counts. V is TRBV20-1 and J is TRBJ2-7; D is unclear. The V end lost 1 base, the J end lost 2 bases, and 6 bases lay between the germline ends. This CDR3 is built from 12 residues. CDR1 DFQATT and CDR2 SNEGSKA come from the germline V gene (reference sequence). CDR3 bases: TGCAGTGCTAGAGCCCGAACCTACGAGCAGTACTTC. As protein: CSARARTYEQYF.

The chain uses TRBV6-2 or TRBV6-3 and TRBJ2-1; 7 positions match TRBD2. CDR1 MNHEY and CDR2 SVGEGT come from the germline V gene. The CDR3 sequence is 14 residues long. Losses at the gene ends were 2 bases for V and 4 bases for J; bases not matched to a gene: 2. In DNA, the CDR3 is TGTGCCAGCAGTTACCAGCGGGATTACAATGAGCAGTTCTTC. This sequence encodes CASSYQRDYNEQFF.

This clonotype was observed a handful of times. The chain joins TRBV15 to TRBJ2-7; D is unresolved. V lost 0 bases, J lost 2 bases, and 14 bases lay in between. CDR3 length: 16 residues. Germline CDR1 LNHNV, CDR2 YYDKDF (reference sequence). The CDR3 DNA reads as TGTGCCACCAGCAGAGATTTGTGGGGATCCCCCTACGAGCAGTACTTC. Its translation: CATSRDLWGSPYEQYF.

This clonotype was seen more than once but under ten times. V gene TRBV29-1 combines with J gene TRBJ2-7; the match to TRBD2 covers 8 bases. CDR1 SQVTM and CDR2 ANQGSEA come from the germline V gene. V dropped 5 bases and J dropped 6; count of bases not matched to a gene: 3. CDR3 length: 11 amino acids. For the CDR3, the DNA is TGCAGCGTTACCGGGGGGGGCGAGCAGTACTTC. This translates into CSVTGGGEQYF.

This clonotype was recorded a few times. V is TRBV5-1 and J is TRBJ2-1, with D possibly being TRBD1 (6 bases). CDR3 length: 14 residues. V was cut by 4 bases and J by 2 bases, with 10 bases left in between. Per the germline V gene, CDR1 is SGHRS and CDR2 is YFSETQ. The CDR3: CASSARGPYNEQFF. The DNA for the CDR3 is TGCGCCAGCAGCGCCAGGGGTCCCTACAATGAGCAGTTCTTC.

This clonotype was observed once. A junction boundary mismatches the germline segment, possibly from a read error. The rearrangement joins TRBV20-1 to TRBJ2-7, with 10 bases aligning to TRBD2. The CDR3 covers 16 residues. Germline V CDR1 and CDR2: DFQATT, SNEGSKA (reference sequence). CDR3 nucleotide sequence: TGCTGTGCTAGGGGCGGCGGGACTAGCGCGAGCTACGAGCAGTACTTC. Amino acid sequence: CCARGGGTSASYEQYF.

This clonotype was found many times. This sequence joins TRBV29-1 and TRBJ1-1, with 7 nucleotides matching TRBD1. In germline, CDR1 is SQVTM, CDR2 ANQGSEA. The CDR3 sequence is 14 residues long. J lost 0 bases, V lost 8 bases, and 9 bases had no gene match. In DNA, the CDR3 is TGCAGCACTGTAGGGACAGCGATGAACACTGAAGCTTTCTTT. This encodes CSTVGTAMNTEAFF.

The genes are TRBV7-9 and TRBJ2-7, with 11 bases fitting TRBD2. This CDR3 is built from 15 residues. V shed 5 bases and J 5 bases; nucleotides not matched to a gene: 8. The germline V gene encodes CDR1 SEHNR and CDR2 FQNEAQ (reference sequence). CDR3 loop: CASSRSTLAGDEQYF. The CDR3 nucleotides read TGTGCCAGCAGCCGATCGACACTAGCGGGGGACGAGCAGTACTTC. Looking up the rest from reference TRBV7-9 and TRBJ2-7 gives the full variable domain: DTGVSQNPRHKITKRGQNVTFRCDPISEHNRLYWYRQTLGQGPEFLTYFQNEAQLEKSRLLSDRFSAERPKGSFSTLEIQRTEQGDSAMYLCASSRSTLAGDEQYFGPGTRLTVT.